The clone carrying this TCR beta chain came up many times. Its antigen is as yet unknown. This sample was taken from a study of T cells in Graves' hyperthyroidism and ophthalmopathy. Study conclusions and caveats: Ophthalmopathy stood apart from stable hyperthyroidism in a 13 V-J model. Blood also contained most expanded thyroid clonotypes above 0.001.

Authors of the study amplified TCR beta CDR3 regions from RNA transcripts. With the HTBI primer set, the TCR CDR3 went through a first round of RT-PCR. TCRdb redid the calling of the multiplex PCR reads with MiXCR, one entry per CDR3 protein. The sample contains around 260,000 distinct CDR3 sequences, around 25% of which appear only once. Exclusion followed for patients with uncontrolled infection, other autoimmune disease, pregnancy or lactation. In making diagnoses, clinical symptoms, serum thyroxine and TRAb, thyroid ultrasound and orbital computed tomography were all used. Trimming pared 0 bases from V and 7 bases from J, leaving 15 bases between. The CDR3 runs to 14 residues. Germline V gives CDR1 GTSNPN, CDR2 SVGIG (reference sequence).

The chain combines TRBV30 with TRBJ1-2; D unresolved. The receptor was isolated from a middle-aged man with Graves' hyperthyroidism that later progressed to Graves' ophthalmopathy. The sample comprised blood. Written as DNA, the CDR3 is TGTGCCTGGAGTGTACTAATGGGAGGTCTTGGCTACACCTTC. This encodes CAWSVLMGGLGYTF. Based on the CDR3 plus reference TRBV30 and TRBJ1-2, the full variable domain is SQTIHQWPATLVQPVGSPLSLECTVEGTSNPNLYWYRQAAGRGLQLLFYSVGIGQISSEVPQNLSASRPQDRQFILSSKKLLLSDSGFYLCAWSVLMGGLGYTFGSGTRLTVV.